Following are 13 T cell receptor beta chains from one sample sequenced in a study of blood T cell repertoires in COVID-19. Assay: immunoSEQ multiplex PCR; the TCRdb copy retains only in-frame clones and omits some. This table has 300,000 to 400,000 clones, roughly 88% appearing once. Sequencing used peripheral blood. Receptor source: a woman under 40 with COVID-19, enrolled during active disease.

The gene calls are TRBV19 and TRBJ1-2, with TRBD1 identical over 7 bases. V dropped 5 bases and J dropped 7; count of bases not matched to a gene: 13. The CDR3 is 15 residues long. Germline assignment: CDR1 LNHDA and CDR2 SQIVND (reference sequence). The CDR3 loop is CASSEGSTGPFGYTF. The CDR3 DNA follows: TGTGCCAGTAGTGAAGGGTCGACAGGGCCTTTTGGCTACACCTTC. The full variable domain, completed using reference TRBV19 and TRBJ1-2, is DGGITQSPKYLFRKEGQNVTLSCEQNLNHDAMYWYRQDPGQGLRLIYYSQIVNDFQKGDIAEGYSVSREKKESFPLTVTSAQKNPTAFYLCASSEGSTGPFGYTFGSGTRLTVV.

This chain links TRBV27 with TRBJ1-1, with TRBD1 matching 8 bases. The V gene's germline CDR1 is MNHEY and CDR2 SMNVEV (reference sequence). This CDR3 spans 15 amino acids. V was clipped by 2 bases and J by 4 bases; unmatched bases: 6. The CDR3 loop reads CASSLIRGPGTEAFF. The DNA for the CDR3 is TGTGCCAGCAGTTTAATCAGGGGGCCGGGCACTGAAGCTTTCTTT.

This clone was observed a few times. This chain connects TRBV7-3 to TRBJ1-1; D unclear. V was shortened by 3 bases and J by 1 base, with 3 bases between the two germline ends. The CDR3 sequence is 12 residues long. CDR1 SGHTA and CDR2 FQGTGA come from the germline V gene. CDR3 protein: CASSFGNTEAFF. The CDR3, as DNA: TGTGCCAGCAGCTTCGGGAACACTGAAGCTTTCTTT. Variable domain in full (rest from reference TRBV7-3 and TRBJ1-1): GAGVSQTPSNKVTEKGKYVELRCDPISGHTALYWYRQSLGQGPEFLIYFQGTGAADDSGLPNDRFFAVRPEGSVSTLKIQRTERGDSAVYLCASSFGNTEAFFGQGTRLTVV.

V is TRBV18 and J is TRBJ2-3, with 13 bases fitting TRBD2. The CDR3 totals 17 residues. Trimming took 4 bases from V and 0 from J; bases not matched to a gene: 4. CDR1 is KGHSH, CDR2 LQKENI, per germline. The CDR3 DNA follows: TGTGCCAGCTCACGACGGACTAGCGGGGGCAGCACAGATACGCAGTATTTT. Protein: CASSRRTSGGSTDTQYF. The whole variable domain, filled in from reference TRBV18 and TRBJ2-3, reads NAGVMQNPRHLVRRRGQEARLRCSPMKGHSHVYWYRQLPEEGLKFMVYLQKENIIDESGMPKERFSAEFPKEGPSILRIQQVVRGDSAAYFCASSRRTSGGSTDTQYFGPGTRLTVL.

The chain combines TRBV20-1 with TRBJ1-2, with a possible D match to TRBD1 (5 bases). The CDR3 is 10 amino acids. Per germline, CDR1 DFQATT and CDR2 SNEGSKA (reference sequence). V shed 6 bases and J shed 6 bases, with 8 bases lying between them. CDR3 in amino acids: CSAAGNGYTF. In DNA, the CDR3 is TGCAGTGCGGCAGGGAATGGCTACACCTTC.

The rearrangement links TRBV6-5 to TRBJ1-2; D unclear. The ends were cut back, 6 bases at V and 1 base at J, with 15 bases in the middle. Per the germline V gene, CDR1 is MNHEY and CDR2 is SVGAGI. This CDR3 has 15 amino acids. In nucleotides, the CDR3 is TGTGCCAGCAGCGTAATGGCCCGCATTAACTATGGCTACACCTTC. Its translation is CASSVMARINYGYTF.

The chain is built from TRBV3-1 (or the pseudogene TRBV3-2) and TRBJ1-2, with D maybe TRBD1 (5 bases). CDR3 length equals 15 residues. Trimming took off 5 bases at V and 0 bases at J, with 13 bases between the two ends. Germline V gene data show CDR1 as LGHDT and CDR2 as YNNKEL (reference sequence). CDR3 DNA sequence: TGTGCCAGCAGCGGACGACAGAGTCCTAACTATGGCTACACCTTC. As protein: CASSGRQSPNYGYTF.

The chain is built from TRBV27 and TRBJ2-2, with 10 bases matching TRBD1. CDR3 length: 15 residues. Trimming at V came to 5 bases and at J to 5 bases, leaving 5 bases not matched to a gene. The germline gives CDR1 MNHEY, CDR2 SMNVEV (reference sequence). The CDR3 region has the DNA TGTGCCAGCAGTATGACAGGGGGCGGAACCGGGGAGCTGTTTTTT. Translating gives CASSMTGGGTGELFF.

CDR3 sequence reads: CASSPPAGTGLYGYTF. The CDR3 DNA follows: TGTGCCAGCAGCCCCCCCGCCGGGACAGGGCTCTATGGCTACACCTTC. The V and J genes are TRBV7-9 and TRBJ1-2; 9 nucleotides agree with TRBD1. J was trimmed by 4 bases and V by 5 bases; bases with no gene match: 11. Germline V gives CDR1 SEHNR, CDR2 FQNEAQ (reference sequence). This CDR3 is 16 amino acids long.

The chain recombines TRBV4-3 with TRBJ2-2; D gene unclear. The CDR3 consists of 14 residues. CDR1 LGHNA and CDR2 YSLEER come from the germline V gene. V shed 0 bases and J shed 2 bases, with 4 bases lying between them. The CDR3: CASSQDINTGELFF. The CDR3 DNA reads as TGCGCCAGCAGCCAAGATATTAACACCGGGGAGCTGTTTTTT.

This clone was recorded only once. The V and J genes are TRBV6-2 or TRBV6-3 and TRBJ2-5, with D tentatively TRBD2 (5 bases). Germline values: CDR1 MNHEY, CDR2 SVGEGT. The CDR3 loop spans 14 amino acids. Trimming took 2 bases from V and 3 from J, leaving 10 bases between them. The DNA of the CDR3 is TGTGCCAGCAGTTACCTAACCGGGGAAGAGACCCAGTACTTC. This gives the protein CASSYLTGEETQYF.

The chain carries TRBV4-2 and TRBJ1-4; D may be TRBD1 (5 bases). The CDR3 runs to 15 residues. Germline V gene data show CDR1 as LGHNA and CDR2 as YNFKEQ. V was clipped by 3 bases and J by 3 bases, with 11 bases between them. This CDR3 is CASSQVDRSNEKLFF. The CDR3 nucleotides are TGTGCCAGCAGCCAGGTAGACAGATCTAATGAAAAACTGTTTTTT.

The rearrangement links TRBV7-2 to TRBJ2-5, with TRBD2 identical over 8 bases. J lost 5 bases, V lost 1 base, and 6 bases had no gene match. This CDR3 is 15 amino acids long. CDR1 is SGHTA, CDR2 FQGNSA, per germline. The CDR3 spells CASSLEAGGWETQYF. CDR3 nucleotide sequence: TGTGCCAGCAGCTTAGAGGCGGGGGGTTGGGAGACCCAGTACTTC. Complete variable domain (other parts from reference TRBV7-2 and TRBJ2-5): GAGVSQSPSNKVTEKGKDVELRCDPISGHTALYWYRQSLGQGLEFLIYFQGNSAPDKSGLPSDRFSAERTGGSVSTLTIQRTQQEDSAVYLCASSLEAGGWETQYFGPGTRLLVL.